The sequence of this TCR beta chain was determined in a study of blood T cell repertoires in COVID-19. For the study at large: The analysed material was cDNA or gDNA that came from T cells, B-cell-depleted T cells, or PBMCs.

Source study methods: Estimates of nucleated cell counts were drawn from the amplification of reference gene primers. The method was immunoSEQ multiplex PCR; TCRdb's version includes in-frame clones alone and lacks a portion of them. The V and J calls and the clone size are those of that table, but D and trimming were determined from the DNA. The data show hundreds of thousands of clones, more than 80% seen once. V lost 5 bases to trimming and J lost 4 bases, with 14 bases between them. The germline gives CDR1 LNHDA, CDR2 SQIVND (reference sequence). This CDR3 comprises 14 residues. This rearrangement joins TRBV19 to TRBJ1-1, with a tentative D call TRBD1 (6 bases). The sequence came from a woman older than 75 with COVID-19, enrolled during active disease. The material sequenced was peripheral blood. CDR3 residues: CASSLQGGITEAFF. The CDR3 nucleotides are TGTGCCAGTAGTCTACAGGGAGGGATCACTGAAGCTTTCTTT.